Below, 28 T cell receptor beta chains from the same sample are listed, as sequenced in a study of OX40 agonist ivuxolimab in advanced cancers. Sequencing was performed with immunoSEQ multiplex PCR; in TCRdb, only in-frame clones are kept and a portion is missing. Of about 46,000 clones in the sample, about nine tenths were seen once. This specimen consisted of CD4+ or CD8+ T cells sorted from blood, obtained in a trial of the OX40 agonist ivuxolimab. The source of these receptors is an adult with an advanced solid tumor such as melanoma, head and neck, liver or kidney cancer.

The chain carries TRBV11-2 and TRBJ2-3; D remains unclear. The CDR3 consists of 14 residues. Looked up from germline, CDR1 is SGHAT and CDR2 is FQNNGV. V lost 0 bases and J lost 2, with 6 bases in between. CDR3 protein: CASSLDPTTDTQYF. The CDR3, as DNA: TGTGCCAGCAGCTTAGATCCCACCACAGATACGCAGTATTTT.

The V gene is TRBV7-9, the J gene TRBJ2-7; tentatively, D is TRBD1 or TRBD2 (5 bases each). V was pared by 5 bases and J by 6 bases, with 23 bases between. The CDR3 contains 16 residues. The germline gives CDR1 SEHNR, CDR2 FQNEAQ (reference sequence). CDR3 residues: CASSPTFGAGSGEQYF. The CDR3 region has the DNA TGTGCCAGCAGCCCCACCTTCGGGGCAGGTTCGGGCGAGCAGTACTTC.

The chain employs TRBV5-1 and TRBJ2-5; 7 positions match TRBD2. The J segment lost 5 bases and the V segment lost 4 bases, leaving 11 bases of the junction unmatched. Germline CDR1 reads SGHRS; CDR2 reads YFSETQ. The length of the CDR3 is 15 residues. CDR3 in amino acids: CASSPFAGDGETQYF. The CDR3, as DNA: TGCGCCAGCAGCCCCTTCGCGGGGGACGGGGAGACCCAGTACTTC.

V usage is TRBV19 and J usage is TRBJ2-3; TRBD2 aligns across 10 bases. The CDR3 has 15 residues. J lost 6 bases, V lost 5 bases, and 8 bases had no gene match. Germline V lookup: CDR1 LNHDA, CDR2 SQIVND (reference sequence). The CDR3 DNA is TGTGCCAGTAGTCTTACTAGCGGGGTACCTGATACGCAGTATTTT. This sequence encodes CASSLTSGVPDTQYF.

J is TRBJ1-5 and V is TRBV19; the D is unclear. The CDR3 consists of 15 residues. The germline V and J ends were trimmed by 2 bases and 2 bases, with 10 bases remaining between them. Germline V gene sequence: CDR1 LNHDA, CDR2 SQIVND (reference sequence). This CDR3 is CASSIWVEGNQPQHF. CDR3 sequence (DNA): TGTGCCAGTAGTATATGGGTGGAGGGCAATCAGCCCCAGCATTTT.

J is TRBJ2-7 and V is TRBV10-3; D gene unclear. V lost 4 bases to trimming and J lost 2 bases, with 12 bases between them. The CDR3 totals 14 residues. CDR1 ENHRY and CDR2 SYGVKD come from the germline V gene. The CDR3 DNA reads TGTGCCATCAGTGCTGTAATCGCCCCCTACGAGCAGTACTTC. It yields the protein CAISAVIAPYEQYF.

The rearrangement links TRBV28 to TRBJ1-1; D remains ambiguous. This CDR3 has 14 residues. Germline V lookup: CDR1 MDHEN, CDR2 SYDVKM. V lost 6 bases, J lost 1 base, and 12 bases lay in between. CDR3 region: CASSQGFGNTEAFF. CDR3 in DNA: TGTGCCAGCAGCCAAGGCTTTGGGAACACTGAAGCTTTCTTT.

This chain links TRBV28 with TRBJ1-1; possible D gene TRBD1, 6 bases. Looked up from germline, CDR1 is MDHEN and CDR2 is SYDVKM. V was shortened by 0 bases and J by 0 bases, with 11 bases between the two germline ends. The CDR3 spans 16 residues. DNA for the CDR3: TGTGCCAGCAGTTTATGGACAGGAGAGATGAACACTGAAGCTTTCTTT. Amino acid sequence: CASSLWTGEMNTEAFF.

The chain joins TRBV5-6 to TRBJ1-3; 8 nucleotides match TRBD1. The V gene's germline CDR1 is SGHDT and CDR2 YYEEEE. The CDR3 has 16 residues. V shed 1 base and J 3 bases; nucleotides not matched to a gene: 6. CDR3 sequence: CASSLFTGGSGNTIYF. For the CDR3, the DNA is TGTGCCAGCAGCTTGTTCACAGGGGGAAGTGGAAACACCATATATTTT.

This chain connects TRBV9 to TRBJ1-2; D is unclear. V was clipped by 1 base and J by 2 bases, with 27 bases between them. The germline V gene encodes CDR1 SGDLS and CDR2 YYNGEE. This CDR3 comprises 20 residues. Written as DNA, the CDR3 is TGTGCCAGCAGCGTAAATTCGGACCGTGGCCCACAGCAGACCAACTATGGCTACACCTTC. It is translated as CASSVNSDRGPQQTNYGYTF.

The rearrangement uses TRBV7-7 and TRBJ1-4; D might be TRBD1 (6 bases). The CDR3 covers 13 residues. Germline V gene data show CDR1 as SSHAT and CDR2 as FNYEAQ (reference sequence). The V end lost 5 bases, the J end lost 3 bases, and 7 bases lay between the germline ends. CDR3 in DNA: TGTGCCAGCAGCCCAGGGGCTAATGAAAAACTGTTTTTT. Protein sequence: CASSPGANEKLFF.

Only one count was recorded for this clone. This chain links TRBV27 with TRBJ1-1, with D possibly TRBD1 on 5 matching bases. The ends were cut back, 3 bases at V and 6 bases at J, with 11 bases in the middle. The CDR3 covers 13 residues. CDR1 is MNHEY and CDR2 is SMNVEV in the germline V gene (reference sequence). CDR3 nucleotide sequence: TGTGCCAGCAGTTTTAGGTGGGGCTCTGAAGCTTTCTTT. This codes for CASSFRWGSEAFF.

The chain links TRBV19 to TRBJ2-1; a possible D gene is TRBD2 (6 bases). The CDR3 runs 14 residues. Trimming left V 4 bases short and J 4 bases short, with 11 bases between. Germline V gives CDR1 LNHDA, CDR2 SQIVND (reference sequence). CDR3 in amino acids: CASSSGTQYNEQFF. CDR3 coding DNA: TGTGCCAGTAGTAGCGGGACCCAATACAATGAGCAGTTCTTC.

This rearrangement joins TRBV5-1 to TRBJ1-4; no reliable D call. Germline assignment: CDR1 SGHRS and CDR2 YFSETQ. CDR3 length: 15 amino acids. With 5 bases removed from V and 3 bases from J, the gap between germline ends came to 14 bases. The CDR3 DNA reads TGCGCCAGCAGGGATGGAGGGCTGGCTAATGAAAAACTGTTTTTT. Translated: CASRDGGLANEKLFF.

The rearrangement joins TRBV6-1 to TRBJ1-4, with D hard to call. Germline V lookup: CDR1 MNHNS, CDR2 SASEGT. The ends were cut back, 1 base at V and 8 bases at J, with 17 bases in the middle. CDR3 length: 16 amino acids. The CDR3 loop is CASSEVETSFKEKLFF. CDR3 in DNA: TGTGCCAGCAGTGAAGTTGAAACTTCTTTTAAAGAAAAACTGTTTTTT.

This chain connects TRBV29-1 to TRBJ1-2; D unclear. CDR1 SQVTM and CDR2 ANQGSEA come from the germline V gene. The CDR3 spans 14 residues. V shed 3 bases and J shed 3 bases, with 14 bases lying between them. CDR3 sequence: CSVDLSHSDYGYTF. CDR3 in DNA: TGCAGCGTTGATTTGTCCCATTCGGACTATGGCTACACCTTC.

The J gene is TRBJ2-7, the V gene TRBV13, with 9 bases that match TRBD2. CDR1 and CDR2 (germline): PRHDT, FYEKMQ (reference sequence). V shed 0 bases and J 2 bases; nucleotides not matched to a gene: 2. The CDR3 length is 15 residues. The CDR3 DNA reads as TGTGCCAGCAGCTTAGGGCCTAGCGGGACCTACGAGCAGTACTTC. Its protein is CASSLGPSGTYEQYF.

This chain connects TRBV27 to TRBJ2-2, with 7 bases fitting TRBD2. With V trimmed by 6 bases and J by 5 bases, 9 bases remained unmatched. CDR3 length: 15 residues. The germline V gene encodes CDR1 MNHEY and CDR2 SMNVEV (reference sequence). The CDR3: CASSHSGGKTGELFF. As DNA, the CDR3 is TGTGCCAGCAGCCACTCCGGGGGGAAAACCGGGGAGCTGTTTTTT.

This sequence joins TRBV19 and TRBJ2-1; 7 bases are shared with TRBD1. The CDR3 runs 15 residues. Trimming took 4 bases from V and 4 from J; bases not matched to a gene: 7. Germline CDR1 and CDR2: LNHDA and SQIVND (reference sequence). CDR3: CASSKRQGGYNEQFF. In nucleotides, the CDR3 is TGTGCCAGTAGTAAGCGACAGGGCGGGTACAATGAGCAGTTCTTC.

The gene calls are TRBV7-3 and TRBJ2-1; no definite D call. The V end lost 5 bases, the J end lost 0 bases, and 11 bases lay between the germline ends. The CDR3 runs 15 residues. Germline lookup yields CDR1 SGHTA and CDR2 FQGTGA. In nucleotides, the CDR3 is TGTGCCAGCAGCCCGGACGGCGGCTCCTACAATGAGCAGTTCTTC. Translation: CASSPDGGSYNEQFF.

This clone appeared once. The CDR3 DNA reads TGTGCCAGCAGTTCGCAGGACAGGTACGGTTCCGAGCAGTACTTC. Encoded protein: CASSSQDRYGSEQYF. The rearrangement joins TRBV28 to TRBJ2-7, with TRBD1 matching over 7 bases. After removal of 4 bases from V and 6 bases from J, the junction contained 12 bases not matched to a gene. This CDR3 spans 15 amino acids. CDR1 MDHEN and CDR2 SYDVKM come from the germline V gene. The full variable domain, completed using reference TRBV28 and TRBJ2-7, is DVKVTQSSRYLVKRTGEKVFLECVQDMDHENMFWYRQDPGLGLRLIYFSYDVKMKEKGDIPEGYSVSREKKERFSLILESASTNQTSMYLCASSSQDRYGSEQYFGPGTRLTVT.

The V gene is TRBV27, the J gene TRBJ2-1, with 7 nucleotides matching TRBD1. The CDR3 contains 17 residues. Germline-derived CDR1 and CDR2 are MNHEY and SMNVEV (reference sequence). V was pared by 4 bases and J by 0 bases, with 9 bases of the junction left unmatched. DNA of the CDR3: TGTGCCAGCAGTTATAGCTCCCGGGACAGCTCCTACAATGAGCAGTTCTTC. As protein: CASSYSSRDSSYNEQFF.

V and J are TRBV5-1 and TRBJ2-1; possibly TRBD2 for D (6 bases). V was clipped by 4 bases and J by 6 bases, with 14 bases between them. Germline V gene sequence: CDR1 SGHRS, CDR2 YFSETQ. This CDR3 contains 14 residues. This CDR3 reads CASSLAGLPNEQFF. DNA for the CDR3: TGCGCCAGCAGCCTGGCGGGACTCCCCAATGAGCAGTTCTTC.

The chain joins TRBV5-6 to TRBJ1-1, with 8 bases identical to TRBD1. Losses at the gene ends were 0 bases for V and 7 bases for J; bases not matched to a gene: 5. Germline assignment: CDR1 SGHDT and CDR2 YYEEEE. This CDR3 region has 14 residues. CDR3: CASSLGTGSHEAFF. CDR3 DNA sequence: TGTGCCAGCAGCTTGGGGACAGGGTCGCATGAAGCTTTCTTT.

V and J are TRBV28 and TRBJ2-3; TRBD1 might be the D (5 bases). The ends were cut back, 3 bases at V and 3 bases at J, with 16 bases in the middle. CDR1 and CDR2 (germline): MDHEN, SYDVKM. CDR3 size: 16 residues. The CDR3 DNA sequence: TGTGCCAGCAGTTTTCAGGGTGACATTGTGACAGATACGCAGTATTTT. It specifies CASSFQGDIVTDTQYF.

The chain joins TRBV30 to TRBJ2-3; a weak D match, TRBD2 (5 bases). The CDR3 is made up of 14 amino acids. Between the trimmed V and J ends, which lost 5 bases and 2 bases, there was a span of 14 bases. CDR1 and CDR2 from the germline V gene are GTSNPN and SVGIG (reference sequence). This chain's CDR3 is CAWAWSGSTDTQYF. CDR3 bases: TGTGCCTGGGCGTGGTCGGGGTCCACAGATACGCAGTATTTT.

The rearrangement links TRBV27 to TRBJ1-1; no reliable D call. V lost 6 bases and J lost 1, with 6 bases in between. This CDR3 has 12 amino acids. Per germline, CDR1 MNHEY and CDR2 SMNVEV (reference sequence). CDR3: CASRTGNTEAFF. CDR3 sequence (DNA): TGTGCCAGCAGGACCGGGAACACTGAAGCTTTCTTT.

This clone was picked up one time. The chain combines TRBV5-4 with TRBJ2-5; no clear D gene. V lost 4 bases to trimming and J lost 8 bases, with 18 bases between them. The germline gives CDR1 SGHNT, CDR2 YYREEE (reference sequence). The CDR3 extends over 14 amino acids. This chain's CDR3 is CASSPTEVGSTQYF. CDR3 nucleotide sequence: TGTGCCAGCAGCCCGACCGAAGTGGGGTCAACCCAGTACTTC.